One sample yielded the 5 T cell receptor beta chains listed below, sequenced in a study of breast tumors, draining lymph nodes, adjacent tissues listed by TCRdb under 2016. The method behind the library was multiplex PCR. Sequencing used an Illumina HiSeq 2000. TCRdb cleaned the public reads at Q25 with fastp, built clones with MiXCR and kept in-frame beta chains. Rows are combined by CDR3 protein, so each entry shows the most common genes and DNA. The sample contains 170,000 or so distinct CDR3 sequences, 30% to 35% of them found a single time. Of the sample, approximately 4.3% falls within the top ten clones. Lymph node samples came from the axillary draining lymph nodes of breast cancer patients. Sequenced: axillary lymph node tissue. The source of these receptors is a female donor with breast cancer. Some clones in this sample may be carry-over from other donors' samples.

The chain combines TRBV5-6 with TRBJ2-3, with TRBD1 as a possible D gene (6 bases). Germline V gives CDR1 SGHDT, CDR2 YYEEEE. The CDR3 runs to 12 residues. V shed 8 bases and J shed 2 bases, with 9 bases lying between them. The CDR3 DNA follows: TGTGCCAGTAGACAGGACACAGATACGCAGTATTTT. Its translation: CASRQDTDTQYF.

This clonotype was picked up many times. The CDR3: CASSLQGVGSPLHF. The CDR3 DNA reads as TGTGCCAGCAGTCTACAGGGGGTAGGTTCACCCCTCCACTTT. The rearrangement uses TRBV6-6 and TRBJ1-6; TRBD1 agrees at 8 bases. Germline-derived CDR1 and CDR2 are MNHNY and SVGAGI (reference sequence). The CDR3 runs 14 residues. V lost 5 bases to trimming and J lost 9 bases; unmatched junction nucleotides: 6.

Notes on this clonotype: Being one base from a much bigger clone, this may be a read error. The chain links TRBV19 to TRBJ2-1; 10 bases line up with TRBD2. Germline V CDR1 and CDR2: LNHDA, SQIVND (reference sequence). The CDR3 totals 16 residues. Here the CDR3 DNA reads TGTGCCAGTAGTACGAGCGGGGGGGTAACCTACAATGAGCAGCTCTTC. It specifies CASSTSGGVTYNEQLF.

This clonotype has just a few counts. The V gene is TRBV24-1, the J gene TRBJ2-5; 12 bases map to TRBD2. Germline assignment: CDR1 KGHDR and CDR2 SFDVKD. This CDR3 has 17 residues. Trimming removed 4 bases from V and 1 base from J; junction bases left unmatched: 6. The CDR3 loop is CATSDPRTSGVQETQYF. The DNA of the CDR3 is TGTGCCACCAGTGACCCCAGGACTAGCGGGGTCCAAGAGACCCAGTACTTC.

This clonotype was detected only a few times. A much larger clone is a single base away; this may be a read error. The rearrangement links TRBV7-9 to TRBJ1-2; D possibly corresponds to TRBD1 (5 bases). The CDR3 runs 15 residues. Germline-derived CDR1 and CDR2 are SEHNR and FQNEAQ (reference sequence). The CDR3 coding sequence is TGTGCCAGCAGCTTAGTGGGGGTAGGGGAGAATGGCTACCCCTTC. This codes for CASSLVGVGENGYPF.